This T cell receptor (beta chain) was recovered during a study of metastatic and nonmetastatic thyroid tumors. Study-level background: The comparison covered peripheral blood and tumor or nodule tissue in malignant and benign thyroid patients.

At least ten counts were recorded for this clone. What it binds is not known. All patients were untreated before thyroid surgery. Per the original data handling: Construction of a distant-metastasis classifier for papillary thyroid cancer relied on CDR3 differences across clinicopathological groups. Via MiXCR, TCRdb re-called the PCR reads. It is TCRdb's table, rather than the study itself, that gives the V and J calls and clone size. This table has 25,000 to 30,000 clones, roughly 14% appearing once. Study-wide points: Reportedly, malignant thyroid tumors had significantly higher TCR beta diversity than benign nodules, in blood and tumor.

Germline values: CDR1 SGHDN, CDR2 FVKESK. The CDR3 has 15 residues. Unmatched junction bases numbered 6, after V lost 0 bases and J lost 5 bases. The source is a male donor with papillary thyroid cancer or a benign thyroid nodule (not recorded which). Some clones in this sample may be carry-over from other donors' samples. V usage is TRBV14 and J usage is TRBJ1-2; 7 bases fit TRBD1. The sample taken for sequencing was blood. The CDR3 sequence: CASSQDWDRQYGYTF. CDR3 sequence (DNA): TGTGCCAGCAGCCAAGATTGGGACAGACAATATGGCTACACCTTC.